The next 22 T cell receptor beta chains were all read from a single sample in a study of cytomegalovirus exposure and HLA in healthy donors. Primers: 60 Vbeta forward and 13 Jbeta reverse. The assay was immunoSEQ multiplex PCR, and TCRdb's table has in-frame clones only and misses some. The sample yields over 150,000 clones, approximately 79% seen once. The specimen sequenced was PBMCs. These receptor sequences come from a man aged 55-75 years in good health and CMV-seronegative.

The chain uses TRBV9 and TRBJ1-2; possibly TRBD1 for D (5 bases). Per the germline V gene, CDR1 is SGDLS and CDR2 is YYNGEE. V dropped 2 bases and J dropped 3 bases, with 11 bases sitting between them. This CDR3 comprises 14 residues. For the CDR3, the DNA is TGTGCCAGCAGCGTGGCAGGGTCCCACTATGGCTACACCTTC. It encodes CASSVAGSHYGYTF.

The chain carries TRBV23-1 and TRBJ1-5; perhaps TRBD1 as D (5 bases). TRBV23-1 qualifies as an ORF whose function is uncertain. CDR3 length: 16 amino acids. Trimming took off 2 bases at V and 5 bases at J, with 16 bases between the two ends. CDR3 in amino acids: CASSQPGDRWDQPQHF. DNA of the CDR3: TGCGCCAGCAGTCAACCGGGGGATCGGTGGGATCAGCCCCAGCATTTT.

The chain has TRBV11-2 and TRBJ2-7, with 8 bases matching TRBD1. Germline trimming cut 4 bases from V and 3 bases from J; bases unmatched to any gene: 2. Germline values: CDR1 SGHAT, CDR2 FQNNGV. There are 13 residues in the CDR3. The CDR3 DNA reads as TGTGCCAGCAGCTCCGGACAGGGCTACGAGCAGTACTTC. It is translated as CASSSGQGYEQYF.

This clone was detected only a few times. This sequence joins TRBV10-1 and TRBJ2-7; no firm D call. The CDR3 extends over 12 amino acids. Germline CDR1 and CDR2: WNHNN and SYGVQD (reference sequence). V was cut by 6 bases and J by 6 bases, with 12 bases left in between. CDR3 DNA sequence: TGCGCCAGCAGCCAGGTACTGGGCGAGCAGTACTTC. Its protein product is CASSQVLGEQYF.

This chain uses TRBV6-5 with TRBJ1-3; possible D gene TRBD1, 5 bases. The CDR3 extends over 15 amino acids. V was cut by 0 bases and J by 2 bases, with 8 bases left in between. CDR1 MNHEY and CDR2 SVGAGI come from the germline V gene. Here the CDR3 reads CASSYSRGTGNTIYF. The CDR3, as DNA: TGTGCCAGCAGTTACTCACGGGGGACTGGAAACACCATATATTTT.

This chain uses TRBV19 with TRBJ2-5; 11 bases align to TRBD1. The germline CDR1 and CDR2 sequences are LNHDA and SQIVND (reference sequence). This CDR3 region has 14 residues. The ends lost 4 bases at V and 4 bases at J; junction bases unmatched: 2. The CDR3 here is CASSRTGGLETQYF. CDR3 nucleotide sequence: TGTGCCAGTAGTAGGACAGGGGGCTTAGAGACCCAGTACTTC. Full variable domain (remainder filled in from reference TRBV19 and TRBJ2-5): DGGITQSPKYLFRKEGQNVTLSCEQNLNHDAMYWYRQDPGQGLRLIYYSQIVNDFQKGDIAEGYSVSREKKESFPLTVTSAQKNPTAFYLCASSRTGGLETQYFGPGTRLLVL.

This rearrangement joins TRBV5-1 to TRBJ2-5, with 7 bases identical to TRBD1. In germline, CDR1 is SGHRS, CDR2 YFSETQ. Trimming at V came to 0 bases and at J to 9 bases, leaving 8 bases not matched to a gene. The CDR3 sequence is 14 residues long. Written as DNA, the CDR3 is TGCGCCAGCAGCTTGGCAGGGACCCAGGGGGCCCAGTACTTC. It translates to CASSLAGTQGAQYF.

In the case of this clone: In the same sample, other DNA sequences code for this CDR3. The genes are TRBV5-4 and TRBJ1-2, with 7 bases matching TRBD1. The CDR3 is made up of 13 amino acids. Germline loops: CDR1 SGHNT, CDR2 YYREEE (reference sequence). Trimming cost V 2 bases and J 2 bases; bases outside gene matches: 0. The CDR3, as DNA: TGTGCCAGCAGCTTAGGGGGCAACTATGGCTACACCTTC. Its translation: CASSLGGNYGYTF.

Here the CDR3 reads CASSSLNHRLTTYEQYF. For the CDR3, the DNA is TGTGCCAGCAGCTCCCTAAACCACAGGTTAACTACCTACGAGCAGTACTTC. V and J are TRBV5-6 and TRBJ2-7; D is perhaps TRBD1 (5 bases). Germline CDR1 and CDR2: SGHDT and YYEEEE. The CDR3 loop spans 17 amino acids. Trimming pared 3 bases from V and 2 bases from J, leaving 21 bases between. Variable domain in full (rest from reference TRBV5-6 and TRBJ2-7): DAGVTQSPTHLIKTRGQQVTLRCSPKSGHDTVSWYQQALGQGPQFIFQYYEEEERQRGNFPDRFSGHQFPNYSSELNVNALLLGDSALYLCASSSLNHRLTTYEQYFGPGTRLTVT.

V is TRBV6-5 and J is TRBJ2-7, with 10 bases matching TRBD1. Looked up from germline, CDR1 is MNHEY and CDR2 is SVGAGI. This CDR3 region has 15 residues. Unmatched junction bases numbered 8, after V lost 6 bases and J lost 3 bases. Here the CDR3 reads CASRGGQGLLYEQYF. The CDR3 DNA reads TGTGCCAGCAGGGGGGGACAGGGGCTTCTCTACGAGCAGTACTTC.

The chain recombines TRBV29-1 with TRBJ2-7; 7 bases are a match to TRBD2. V dropped 8 bases and J dropped 6; count of bases not matched to a gene: 7. The CDR3 is 11 residues long. Germline loops: CDR1 SQVTM, CDR2 ANQGSEA. CDR3 in DNA: TGCAGCATGGAGCGGGGTCCCGAGCAGTACTTC. Amino acids: CSMERGPEQYF.

J is TRBJ2-7 and V is TRBV27; 9 positions match TRBD2. CDR3 size: 14 residues. Germline CDR1 MNHEY, CDR2 SMNVEV (reference sequence). The J segment lost 2 bases and the V segment lost 6 bases, leaving 5 bases of the junction unmatched. The CDR3 sequence is CASRSTSGTYEQYF. As DNA, the CDR3 is TGTGCCAGCAGGTCGACTAGCGGAACCTACGAGCAGTACTTC.

The CDR3 is CASSQDPGVAGYNEQFF. CDR3 bases: TGTGCCAGCAGCCAAGACCCCGGGGTAGCGGGGTACAATGAGCAGTTCTTC. The chain has TRBV4-2 and TRBJ2-1; 8 nucleotides agree with TRBD2. Germline V gene lookup returns CDR1 LGHNA and CDR2 YNFKEQ. V lost 0 bases and J lost 4; bases outside the gene matches: 8. This CDR3 spans 17 amino acids.

The chain recombines TRBV5-6 with TRBJ1-4, with TRBD1 identical over 9 bases. Germline CDR1 and CDR2: SGHDT and YYEEEE. V shed 4 bases and J 14 bases; nucleotides not matched to a gene: 6. The CDR3 has 12 amino acids. CDR3 sequence: CASSDRGVMLFF. The CDR3 region has the DNA TGTGCCAGCAGCGACAGGGGGGTAATGCTGTTTTTT.

The chain has TRBV10-3 and TRBJ2-7; 8 bases agree with TRBD1. The CDR3 is 16 amino acids. J was trimmed by 0 bases and V by 7 bases; bases with no gene match: 11. CDR1 is ENHRY, CDR2 SYGVKD, per germline. This chain's CDR3 is CAIKDKAGQVSYEQYF. Written as DNA, the CDR3 is TGTGCCATCAAAGACAAGGCGGGACAGGTCTCCTACGAGCAGTACTTC.

The chain employs TRBV28 and TRBJ2-7; 9 bases map to TRBD1. Germline loops: CDR1 MDHEN, CDR2 SYDVKM. The CDR3 is 12 amino acids. Trimming cost V 11 bases and J 3 bases; bases outside gene matches: 5. CDR3 residues: CAAEGQGYEQYF. CDR3 nucleotides: TGTGCCGCGGAGGGACAGGGCTACGAGCAGTACTTC.

The chain combines TRBV4-3 with TRBJ1-2; possible D gene TRBD1, 6 bases. Germline V lookup: CDR1 LGHNA, CDR2 YSLEER. The CDR3 is 16 residues long. V shed 4 bases and J shed 8 bases, with 23 bases lying between them. This CDR3 is CASSPLGGQGTGGYTF. CDR3 DNA: TGCGCCAGCAGCCCCCTTGGGGGCCAGGGGACGGGGGGCTACACCTTC.

The V gene is TRBV11-2, the J gene TRBJ1-2; 9 nucleotides line up with TRBD1. Trimming at V came to 6 bases and at J to 4 bases, leaving 12 bases not matched to a gene. CDR1 and CDR2 from the germline V gene are SGHAT and FQNNGV. The CDR3 sequence is 16 residues long. The CDR3 region is CASSFVNRGHFYGYTF. The CDR3 bases are TGTGCCAGCAGTTTCGTCAACAGGGGGCATTTCTATGGCTACACCTTC.

This clone was detected once. This chain uses TRBV7-9 with TRBJ2-7; D might be TRBD1 (5 bases). Trimming removed 2 bases at V and 5 bases at J, with 10 bases between. The CDR3 has 13 amino acids. CDR1 and CDR2 (germline): SEHNR, FQNEAQ (reference sequence). CDR3 amino acids: CASSLKGDDEQYF. CDR3 sequence (DNA): TGTGCCAGCAGCTTAAAAGGGGATGACGAGCAGTACTTC. The full variable domain, rest sourced from reference TRBV7-9 and TRBJ2-7, is DTGVSQNPRHKITKRGQNVTFRCDPISEHNRLYWYRQTLGQGPEFLTYFQNEAQLEKSRLLSDRFSAERPKGSFSTLEIQRTEQGDSAMYLCASSLKGDDEQYFGPGTRLTVT.

V and J are TRBV27 and TRBJ1-1; D is ambiguous. This CDR3 spans 14 amino acids. Germline V lookup: CDR1 MNHEY, CDR2 SMNVEV (reference sequence). V dropped 2 bases and J dropped 0 bases, with 7 bases sitting between them. CDR3: CASSLRGLNTEAFF. CDR3 nucleotides: TGTGCCAGCAGTTTACGGGGATTGAACACTGAAGCTTTCTTT.

This clone has more than one count but fewer than ten. This rearrangement joins TRBV5-1 to TRBJ2-5; 9 positions agree with TRBD1. CDR1 SGHRS and CDR2 YFSETQ come from the germline V gene. V was clipped by 3 bases and J by 2 bases; unmatched bases: 11. The CDR3 has 17 amino acids. This CDR3 reads CASSSGTGTPSQETQYF. The CDR3 DNA is TGCGCCAGCAGCTCCGGGACAGGGACCCCCTCTCAAGAGACCCAGTACTTC.

This sequence joins TRBV19 and TRBJ2-5; 10 bases match TRBD2. Gene TRBJ2-7 matches the end of the DNA better, so the J call may be wrong. CDR3 length: 14 amino acids. Germline CDR1 and CDR2: LNHDA and SQIVND (reference sequence). The CDR3 bases are TGTGCCAGTAGTATCACTAGCGGGAAGGACGAGCAGTACTTC. This encodes CASSITSGKDEQYF.